This T cell receptor (beta chain) emerged from a study of T cells in Graves' hyperthyroidism and ophthalmopathy. Germline values: CDR1 SGHAT, CDR2 FQNNGV. CDR3 length: 15 amino acids. TCR beta CDR3 region amplification was performed from RNA transcripts. TCR CDR3 underwent first-round RT-PCR with the HTBI primer set. TCRdb processed the multiplex PCR reads anew with MiXCR; each CDR3 protein has one entry. The sample gives 480,000 or so distinct CDR3 sequences, roughly 45% of which show up once; about two fifths is in the top ten. Points on this clonotype: The junction does not match germline at one end; this may be a read error.

Sequenced: peripheral blood or thyroid tissue (not recorded which). This chain connects TRBV11-2 to TRBJ2-3, with D uncertain. The origin of this receptor is an adult woman with Graves' disease, either hyperthyroidism or ophthalmopathy (not recorded which). This chain's CDR3 is CASSQDPTGTDTQYF. In nucleotides, the CDR3 is TGCGCCAGCAGCCAAGATCCCACCGGTACAGATACGCAGTATTTT.